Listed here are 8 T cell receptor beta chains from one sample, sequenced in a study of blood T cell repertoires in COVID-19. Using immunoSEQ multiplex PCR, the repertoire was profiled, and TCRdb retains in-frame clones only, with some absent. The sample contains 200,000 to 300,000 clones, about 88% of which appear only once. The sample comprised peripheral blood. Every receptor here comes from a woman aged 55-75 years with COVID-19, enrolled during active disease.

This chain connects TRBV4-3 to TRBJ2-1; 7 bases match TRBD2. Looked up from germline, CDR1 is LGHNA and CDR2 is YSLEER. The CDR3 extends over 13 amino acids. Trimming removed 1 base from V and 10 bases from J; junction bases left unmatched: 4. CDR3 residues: CASSQVRAGEQFF. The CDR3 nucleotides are TGCGCCAGCAGCCAAGTTCGAGCGGGAGAGCAGTTCTTC.

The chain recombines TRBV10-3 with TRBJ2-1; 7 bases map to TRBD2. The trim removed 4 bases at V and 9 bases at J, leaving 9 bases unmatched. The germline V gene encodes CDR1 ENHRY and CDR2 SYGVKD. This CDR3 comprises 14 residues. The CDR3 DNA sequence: TGTGCCATCAGTGGGGGGGGATATATACTTGAGCAGTTCTTC. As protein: CAISGGGYILEQFF.

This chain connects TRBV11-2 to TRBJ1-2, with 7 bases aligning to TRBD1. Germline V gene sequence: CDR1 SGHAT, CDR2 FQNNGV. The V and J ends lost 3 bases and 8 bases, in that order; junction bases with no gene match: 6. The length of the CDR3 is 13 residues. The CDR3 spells CASSFESRGGYTF. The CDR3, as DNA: TGTGCCAGCAGCTTCGAATCCAGGGGGGGCTACACCTTC.

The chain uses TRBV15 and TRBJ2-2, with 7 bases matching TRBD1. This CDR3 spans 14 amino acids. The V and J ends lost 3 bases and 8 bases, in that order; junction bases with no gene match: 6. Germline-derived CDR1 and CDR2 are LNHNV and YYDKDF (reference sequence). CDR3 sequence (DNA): TGTGCCACCAGCAGGGGACAGAGGGTAGGGGAGCTGTTTTTT. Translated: CATSRGQRVGELFF.

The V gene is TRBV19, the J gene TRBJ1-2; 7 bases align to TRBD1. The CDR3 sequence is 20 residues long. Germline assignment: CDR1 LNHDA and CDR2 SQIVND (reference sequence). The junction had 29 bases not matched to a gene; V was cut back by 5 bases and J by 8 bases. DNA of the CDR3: TGTGCCAGTAGTTCCGGCAGGGACAGCCCTATGGTCGGGAACCCATACGGCTACACCTTC. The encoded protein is CASSSGRDSPMVGNPYGYTF.

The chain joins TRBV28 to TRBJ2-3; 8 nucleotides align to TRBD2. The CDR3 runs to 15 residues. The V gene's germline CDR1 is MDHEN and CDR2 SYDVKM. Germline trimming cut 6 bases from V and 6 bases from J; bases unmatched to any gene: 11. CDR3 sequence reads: CASRPTGTSVDTQYF. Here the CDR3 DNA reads TGTGCCAGCAGGCCAACCGGGACTAGTGTGGATACGCAGTATTTT.

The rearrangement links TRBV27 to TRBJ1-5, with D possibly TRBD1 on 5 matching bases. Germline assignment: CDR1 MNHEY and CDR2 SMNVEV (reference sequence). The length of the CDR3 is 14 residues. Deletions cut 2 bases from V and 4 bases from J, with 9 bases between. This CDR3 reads CASSLHGGNQPQHF. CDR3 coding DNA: TGTGCCAGCAGTTTACACGGGGGAAATCAGCCCCAGCATTTT.

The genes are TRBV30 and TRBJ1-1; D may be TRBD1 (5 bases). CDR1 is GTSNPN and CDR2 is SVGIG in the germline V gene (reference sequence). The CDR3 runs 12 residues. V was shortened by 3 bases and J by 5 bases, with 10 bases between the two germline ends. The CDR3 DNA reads TGTGCCTGGAGCGGAGGGGAAACTGAAGCTTTCTTT. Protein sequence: CAWSGGETEAFF. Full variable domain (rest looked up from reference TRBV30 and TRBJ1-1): SQTIHQWPATLVQPVGSPLSLECTVEGTSNPNLYWYRQAAGRGLQLLFYSVGIGQISSEVPQNLSASRPQDRQFILSSKKLLLSDSGFYLCAWSGGETEAFFGQGTRLTVV.